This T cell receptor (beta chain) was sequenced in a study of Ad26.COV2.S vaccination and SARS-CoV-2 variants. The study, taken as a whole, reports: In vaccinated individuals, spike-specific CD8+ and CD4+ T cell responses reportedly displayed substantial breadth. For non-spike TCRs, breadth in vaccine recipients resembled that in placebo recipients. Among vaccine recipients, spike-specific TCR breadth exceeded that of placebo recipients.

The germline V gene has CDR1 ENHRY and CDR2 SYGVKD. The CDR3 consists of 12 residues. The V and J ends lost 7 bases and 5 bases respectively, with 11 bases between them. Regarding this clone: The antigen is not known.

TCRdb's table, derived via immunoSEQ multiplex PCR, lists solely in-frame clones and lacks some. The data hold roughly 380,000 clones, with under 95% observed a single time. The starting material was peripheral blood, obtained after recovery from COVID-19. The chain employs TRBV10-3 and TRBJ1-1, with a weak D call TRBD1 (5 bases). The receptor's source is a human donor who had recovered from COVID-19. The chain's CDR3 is CAIKPQGTEAFF. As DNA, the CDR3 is TGTGCCATCAAACCCCAGGGTACTGAAGCTTTCTTT.